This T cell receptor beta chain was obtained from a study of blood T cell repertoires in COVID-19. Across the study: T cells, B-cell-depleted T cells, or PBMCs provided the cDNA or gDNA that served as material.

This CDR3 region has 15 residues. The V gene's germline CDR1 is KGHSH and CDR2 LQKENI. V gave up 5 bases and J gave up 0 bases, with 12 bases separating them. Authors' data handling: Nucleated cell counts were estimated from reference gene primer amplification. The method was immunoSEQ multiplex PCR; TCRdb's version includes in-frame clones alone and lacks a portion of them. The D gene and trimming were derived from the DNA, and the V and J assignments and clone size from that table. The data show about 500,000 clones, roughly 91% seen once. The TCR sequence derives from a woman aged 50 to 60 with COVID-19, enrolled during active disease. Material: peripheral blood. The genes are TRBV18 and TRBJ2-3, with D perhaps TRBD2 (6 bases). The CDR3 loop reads CASSNGGRSTDTQYF. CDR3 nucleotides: TGTGCCAGCTCAAACGGGGGACGGAGCACAGATACGCAGTATTTT.